The TCR beta chain under discussion was sequenced for a study of cytomegalovirus exposure and HLA in healthy donors. Study as a whole: HLA-typed donors were the source of 83 million or so unique TCRs held in an early data release. The Caucasian-associated ancestry cluster contained 81% of the approximately 410 genotyped donors.

General study results and limits: High sensitivity and specificity were reportedly achieved when the classifier diagnosed cytomegalovirus status. For most TCR beta V segments, an earlier analysis put the productive rate at about 87% or about 30% of the time.

Relative to its sample, this clone is medium-sized. What it binds is unknown. Trimming removed 3 bases at V and 6 bases at J, with 12 bases between. CDR3 length: 13 residues. Looked up from germline, CDR1 is SGHNT and CDR2 is YYREEE (reference sequence). PCR amplification relied on 60 Vbeta primers (plus 13 Jbeta primers). Sequenced by immunoSEQ multiplex PCR; TCRdb stores in-frame clones only, minus some. This sample has about 99,000 clones, with around a tenth found just once. The TCR originated in a man between 40 and 49 years old in good health and CMV-seropositive. The rearrangement joins TRBV5-4 to TRBJ1-1; D is perhaps TRBD1 (5 bases). Sequencing input: PBMCs. The CDR3 protein is CASSSQGIPEAFF. For the CDR3, the DNA is TGTGCCAGCAGCTCCCAGGGAATCCCTGAAGCTTTCTTT.